This TCR beta chain derives from a study of OX40 agonist ivuxolimab in advanced cancers. Study as a whole: The group had a mean age of 60 years, ranged from about 20 to 90, and was 80% to 90% male.

The method was immunoSEQ multiplex PCR; TCRdb's version includes in-frame clones alone and lacks a portion of them. The sample contains more than 45,000 clones, approximately 79% of which appear only once. The CDR3 covers 18 residues. V lost 5 bases, J lost 2 bases, and 16 bases stayed unmatched. Germline values: CDR1 SGHVS, CDR2 FQNEAQ. J is TRBJ2-7 and V is TRBV7-8; 9 bases are a match to TRBD2. The sample in question was CD4+ or CD8+ T cells sorted from blood, obtained in a trial of the OX40 agonist ivuxolimab. The receptor was isolated from an adult with an advanced solid tumor such as melanoma, head and neck, liver or kidney cancer. This CDR3 reads CASSKGHATSGNPYEQYF. The CDR3 coding sequence is TGTGCCAGCAGCAAGGGACACGCGACTAGCGGAAACCCCTACGAGCAGTACTTC.